This section outlines one TCR beta chain sequence together with its context. This sample was included in a study of shared T cell receptors in the human thymus. Germline lookup yields CDR1 SEHNR and CDR2 FQNEAQ (reference sequence). The V end was cut by 5 bases, the J end by 2 bases, with 18 bases between. The CDR3 has 16 amino acids. Produced via immunoSEQ multiplex PCR; TCRdb's table is partial and in-frame only. Of around 730,000 clones listed, approximately 83% are singletons. This same sample was also taken into another study, of human thymus T cells. As that report states: Corrective heart surgery yielded resections, and these provided the thymus tissue. Among unrelated individuals, related research reported thymic repertoires that overlapped highly.

The clonotype was recovered from a girl under three years old with a congenital heart defect. The sequencing sample was made of thymocytes. The rearrangement links TRBV7-9 to TRBJ1-1, with D perhaps TRBD1 (5 bases). CDR3 nucleotides: TGTGCCAGCAGCCCTACCCCAGGGATGGCTAACACTGAAGCTTTCTTT. This sequence encodes CASSPTPGMANTEAFF.